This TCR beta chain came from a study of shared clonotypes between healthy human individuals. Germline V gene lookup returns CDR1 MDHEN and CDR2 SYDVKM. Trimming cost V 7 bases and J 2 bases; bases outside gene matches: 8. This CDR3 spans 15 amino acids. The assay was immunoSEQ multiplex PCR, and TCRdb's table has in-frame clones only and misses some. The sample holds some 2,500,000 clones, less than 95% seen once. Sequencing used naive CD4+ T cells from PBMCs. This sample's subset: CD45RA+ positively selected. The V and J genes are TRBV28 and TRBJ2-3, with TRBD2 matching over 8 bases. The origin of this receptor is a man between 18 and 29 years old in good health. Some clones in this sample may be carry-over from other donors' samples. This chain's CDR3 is CASKNPGGPTDTQYF. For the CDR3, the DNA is TGTGCCAGCAAAAATCCGGGAGGGCCCACAGATACGCAGTATTTT.